The source of this T cell receptor (beta chain) is a study of shared clonotypes between healthy human individuals. Whole-study findings and limits: On the whole, naive subsets had larger estimated richness than memory subsets had.

Splitting of each subset's genomic DNA was done evenly across several immunoSEQ plates. Per the authors' pipeline: Filtering differed because ImmunoSEQ produced junction-only sequences that carried no quality scores. Produced via immunoSEQ multiplex PCR; TCRdb's table is partial and in-frame only. The V and J calls and the clone size are those of that table, but D and trimming were determined from the DNA. The repertoire holds over a million clones, with roughly 74% as singletons. The CDR3 runs 14 residues. Germline CDR1 is SGHDN and CDR2 is FVKESK. Trimming took 2 bases from V and 4 from J, leaving 8 bases between them. The sample holds one count of this clone. What it binds is not known.

The sequencing input was memory CD4+ T cells from PBMCs. The subset was: CD45RA-negative fraction. The sequence came from a young man in good health. Some clones in this sample may be carry-over from other donors' samples. The chain is built from TRBV14 and TRBJ2-2; D remains ambiguous. CDR3 protein: CASSQNHGTGELFF. The CDR3 DNA reads as TGTGCCAGCAGCCAAAACCACGGCACCGGGGAGCTGTTTTTT.